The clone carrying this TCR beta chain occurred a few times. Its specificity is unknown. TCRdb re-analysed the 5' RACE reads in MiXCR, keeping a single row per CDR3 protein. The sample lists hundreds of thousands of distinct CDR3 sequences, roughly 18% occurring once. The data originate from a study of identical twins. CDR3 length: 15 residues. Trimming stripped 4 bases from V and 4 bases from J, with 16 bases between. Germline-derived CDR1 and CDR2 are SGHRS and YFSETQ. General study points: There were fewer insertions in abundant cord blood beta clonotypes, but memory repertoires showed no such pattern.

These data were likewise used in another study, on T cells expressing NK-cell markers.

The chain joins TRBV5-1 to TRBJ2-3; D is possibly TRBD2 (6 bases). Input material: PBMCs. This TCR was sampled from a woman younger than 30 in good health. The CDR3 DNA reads TGCGCCAGCAGCCGGGGTGCCGGGAGACCAGATACGCAGTATTTT. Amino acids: CASSRGAGRPDTQYF.